This TCR beta chain was captured in a study of T cell changes during pregnancy in multiple sclerosis. Libraries were prepared by immunoSEQ multiplex PCR; TCRdb keeps only in-frame clonotypes and omits some of them. The sample lists about 79,000 clones; 75% to 95% were seen once. The receptor's source is a female donor with multiple sclerosis, enrolled in a pregnancy study. This material consisted of CD4+ T cells from peripheral blood mononuclear cells, taken in the second trimester of pregnancy.

The CDR3 DNA sequence: TGTGCCATCAGTGAGTCAGGACAGAACACTGAAGCTTTCTTT. This codes for CAISESGQNTEAFF. V gene TRBV10-3 combines with J gene TRBJ1-1, with D possibly being TRBD1 (5 bases). With 0 bases removed from V and 1 base from J, the gap between germline ends came to 6 bases. Germline CDR1 ENHRY, CDR2 SYGVKD. The CDR3 sequence is 14 residues long.